This entry lists 25 T cell receptor beta chains sequenced from one sample in a study of regulatory T cells in long-lasting Graves disease. Time point: newly diagnosed GD, antithyroid drugs for less than 3 months. Extracted PBMC RNA gave rise to the TCR library. CDR3 regions were amplified by Arm-PCR using iRepertoire HTBI primers to build TCR beta libraries. A single record per CDR3 protein comes from TCRdb applying MiXCR to the multiplex PCR reads. The sample yields roughly 500,000 distinct CDR3 sequences, about 13% seen once. This same sample was also taken into another study, of T cells in Graves' hyperthyroidism and ophthalmopathy.

The starting material was peripheral blood mononuclear cells (PBMCs), obtained at new diagnosis, from a patient treated with antithyroid drugs. The receptors were gathered from a man younger than 40 with Graves disease.

This clonotype was observed at least ten times. This chain connects TRBV2 to TRBJ1-6; a weak D match, TRBD1 (5 bases). There are 13 residues in the CDR3. Germline V gene data show CDR1 as SNHLY and CDR2 as FYNNEI. Trimming removed 6 bases at V and 12 bases at J, with 15 bases between. For the CDR3, the DNA is TGTGCCAGCAGCCGACAGCGGTTCATACCCCTCCACTTT. Encoded protein: CASSRQRFIPLHF.

This clonotype was seen more than once but under ten times. The chain has TRBV18 and TRBJ2-7; 8 bases are shared with TRBD1. CDR1 is KGHSH and CDR2 is LQKENI in the germline V gene. The CDR3 totals 15 residues. With V trimmed by 6 bases and J by 2 bases, 9 bases remained unmatched. The CDR3 DNA reads TGTGCCAGCTCTCTCCGGACAGGGTCGACCTACGAGCAGTACTTC. It translates to CASSLRTGSTYEQYF.

This clonotype was observed at least ten times. A read error may be the cause here, since a much bigger clone is one base away. J is TRBJ1-1 and V is TRBV12-3 or TRBV12-4; D gene uncertain. The CDR3 consists of 12 residues. The CDR3 nucleotides read TGTACCAGCACCTTCACGAACACTGAAGCTTTCTTT. Its translation is CTSTFTNTEAFF.

In this sample, this clonotype turned up many times. This chain joins TRBV18 and TRBJ2-1; perhaps TRBD2 as D (6 bases). The CDR3 is made up of 12 amino acids. The V gene lost 3 bases and the J gene lost 7 bases, with 7 bases spanning the gap. Germline V CDR1 and CDR2: KGHSH, LQKENI. CDR3 DNA: TGTGCCAGCTCACCGGAGGGGAATGAGCAGTTCTTC. It encodes CASSPEGNEQFF.

This clonotype came up a few times. V is TRBV27 and J is TRBJ2-1; 8 nucleotides agree with TRBD1. The germline gives CDR1 MNHEY, CDR2 SMNVEV (reference sequence). With V trimmed by 5 bases and J by 4 bases, 7 bases remained unmatched. This CDR3 contains 15 residues. CDR3 nucleotides: TGTGCCAGCAGTGGCCGGACAGGGCAATACAATGAGCAGTTCTTC. It specifies CASSGRTGQYNEQFF.

This clonotype was counted many times. CDR3 coding DNA: TGTGCCAGCAGCTGGGGGACAGCCGATATTCAGTACTTC. Protein sequence: CASSWGTADIQYF. The V gene is TRBV13, the J gene TRBJ2-4; TRBD1 matches 7 bases. Germline CDR1 is PRHDT and CDR2 is FYEKMQ (reference sequence). V lost 4 bases to trimming and J lost 10 bases; unmatched junction nucleotides: 7. This CDR3 has 13 amino acids. Looking up the rest from reference TRBV13 and TRBJ2-4 gives the full variable domain: AAGVIQSPRHLIKEKRETATLKCYPIPRHDTVYWYQQGPGQDPQFLISFYEKMQSDKGSIPDRFSAQQFSDYHSELNMSSLELGDSALYFCASSWGTADIQYFGAGTRLSVL.

This clonotype was counted at least ten times. V gene TRBV30 combines with J gene TRBJ2-7; TRBD2 matches 10 bases. This CDR3 has 14 residues. The germline V gene has CDR1 GTSNPN and CDR2 SVGIG (reference sequence). The V segment lost 1 base and the J segment 3 bases; nucleotides outside the gene matches: 3. The CDR3 sequence is CAWSGLAGSYEQYF. As DNA, the CDR3 is TGTGCCTGGAGTGGACTAGCGGGTAGCTACGAGCAGTACTTC.

The rearrangement uses TRBV18 and TRBJ1-4, with D perhaps matching TRBD1 (5 bases). The V gene lost 6 bases and the J gene lost 8 bases, with 16 bases spanning the gap. This CDR3 has 14 residues. CDR1 and CDR2 (germline): KGHSH, LQKENI. The CDR3 DNA is TGTGCCAGCTCCCCAGGGCTTGAGGGGGAAAAACTGTTTTTT. Its protein is CASSPGLEGEKLFF.

This clonotype appeared many times. The genes are TRBV29-1 and TRBJ2-2; 13 bases are shared with TRBD2. Germline loops: CDR1 SQVTM, CDR2 ANQGSEA. Trimming took 7 bases from V and 4 from J; bases not matched to a gene: 6. The CDR3 spans 15 residues. CDR3 nucleotide sequence: TGCAGCGCCGTGGGACTAGCGGGACTCACCGGGGAGCTGTTTTTT. Translation: CSAVGLAGLTGELFF.

The sample holds many counts of this clonotype. CDR3 DNA: TGTGCCAGCAGTCGCCAGAGGAGTACGCAGTATTTT. This sequence encodes CASSRQRSTQYF. This chain connects TRBV12-3 or TRBV12-4 to TRBJ2-3, with D unresolved. The CDR3 loop spans 12 amino acids. Trimming took off 5 bases at V and 8 bases at J, with 11 bases between the two ends.

This clonotype was seen more than once but under ten times. The chain employs TRBV20-1 and TRBJ2-1, with 10 bases that match TRBD2. The CDR3 length is 15 residues. Per the germline V gene, CDR1 is DFQATT and CDR2 is SNEGSKA (reference sequence). The V gene end was trimmed by 3 bases and the J gene end by 4 bases; junction bases not matched to a gene: 6. CDR3 nucleotides: TGCAGTGCTAGTCCCACTAGCGGGATTTACAATGAGCAGTTCTTC. This sequence encodes CSASPTSGIYNEQFF.

V gene TRBV27 combines with J gene TRBJ2-3; D is unclear. V was cut by 5 bases and J by 4 bases, with 13 bases left in between. CDR3 length: 14 amino acids. Germline V gene lookup returns CDR1 MNHEY and CDR2 SMNVEV (reference sequence). This chain's CDR3 is CASSRVVSSDTQYF. The CDR3 coding sequence is TGTGCCAGCAGTCGGGTCGTTAGTTCAGATACGCAGTATTTT.

This clonotype was detected only a few times. This may stem from a read error, because a much larger clone lies one nucleotide away. This chain uses TRBV24-1 with TRBJ2-4; 8 bases match TRBD2. CDR1 is KGHDR, CDR2 SFDVKD, per germline. The CDR3 has 17 amino acids. Losses at the gene ends were 3 bases for V and 0 bases for J; bases not matched to a gene: 6. The CDR3 loop reads CATSDLLAETAKNIQYF. The CDR3 DNA is TGTGCCACCAGTGATCTACTAGCGGAAACAGCCAAAAACATTCAGTACTTC.

This clonotype occurred many times. V usage is TRBV11-1 and J usage is TRBJ2-5; 11 positions agree with TRBD2. Germline CDR1 reads SGHAT; CDR2 reads FQDESV (reference sequence). V gave up 8 bases and J gave up 2 bases; unmatched junction bases: 7. The CDR3 length is 15 residues. This chain's CDR3 is CASRRLAGNQETQYF. CDR3 sequence (DNA): TGTGCCAGCCGACGACTAGCGGGAAATCAAGAGACCCAGTACTTC.

Notes on this clonotype: A much larger clone differs from this one at a single base, so this may be a read error. CDR3 sequence reads: CASSDSFLSGRSTDTQYF. CDR3 sequence (DNA): TGTGCCAGCAGTGATTCTTTTTTAAGTGGCAGAAGCACAGATACGCAGTATTTT. The chain uses TRBV2 and TRBJ2-3; D uncertain. The CDR3 extends over 18 amino acids. Germline V gene sequence: CDR1 SNHLY, CDR2 FYNNEI. V shed 3 bases and J shed 0 bases, with 19 bases lying between them.

Ten or more counts support this clonotype. This chain uses TRBV20-1 with TRBJ1-1, with 7 bases matching TRBD1. The CDR3 spans 14 residues. Germline assignment: CDR1 DFQATT and CDR2 SNEGSKA (reference sequence). V was clipped by 2 bases and J by 1 base; unmatched bases: 4. CDR3 sequence reads: CSARKGQTNTEAFF. In nucleotides, the CDR3 is TGCAGTGCTAGAAAGGGACAGACGAACACTGAAGCTTTCTTT.

The chain uses TRBV14 and TRBJ2-1, with 9 bases identical to TRBD2. Germline V gene data show CDR1 as SGHDN and CDR2 as FVKESK. J gave up 4 bases and V 0 bases, and 7 bases lay outside the gene matches. This CDR3 has 17 residues. The CDR3 nucleotides are TGTGCCAGCAGCCAAGATCGGCTGGCGGGAGGGTACAATGAGCAGTTCTTC. It is translated as CASSQDRLAGGYNEQFF.

This clonotype came up many times. This chain uses TRBV6-5 with TRBJ2-5; D possibly uses TRBD1 or TRBD2 (5 bases each). In germline, CDR1 is MNHEY, CDR2 SVGAGI. CDR3 size: 17 residues. V shed 4 bases and J shed 1 base, with 19 bases lying between them. The CDR3 coding sequence is TGTGCCAGCAGTTCCCCCGAGGGGAGTTTAATCCAAGAGACCCAGTACTTC. Protein: CASSSPEGSLIQETQYF.

This clonotype occurred many times. This rearrangement joins TRBV2 to TRBJ2-3, with 10 bases aligning to TRBD2. The trim removed 6 bases at V and 3 bases at J, leaving 6 bases unmatched. CDR3 length equals 15 residues. The germline V gene has CDR1 SNHLY and CDR2 FYNNEI. The CDR3 here is CASSLAGVGTDTQYF. The DNA for the CDR3 is TGTGCCAGCAGCCTAGCGGGAGTCGGTACAGATACGCAGTATTTT.

Ten or more counts support this clonotype. This chain joins TRBV29-1 and TRBJ2-1; D call uncertain. The germline V gene has CDR1 SQVTM and CDR2 ANQGSEA. This CDR3 contains 13 residues. V was trimmed by 2 bases and J by 2 bases, leaving 7 bases between them. As DNA, the CDR3 is TGCAGCGTTGAAATCCGAGCCTACAATGAGCAGTTCTTC. Its protein is CSVEIRAYNEQFF.

This clonotype appeared many times. This chain uses TRBV2 with TRBJ1-4; no firm D call. The CDR3 spans 15 residues. Germline CDR1 reads SNHLY; CDR2 reads FYNNEI. Trimming left V 6 bases short and J 5 bases short, with 16 bases between. CDR3 in amino acids: CASSTPAVRNEKLFF. The CDR3 DNA sequence: TGTGCCAGCAGCACCCCCGCGGTCCGAAATGAAAAACTGTTTTTT.

This clonotype showed up many times. The chain has TRBV24-1 and TRBJ1-1; D gene ambiguous. V lost 4 bases and J lost 1, with 3 bases in between. Germline CDR1 is KGHDR and CDR2 is SFDVKD. The length of the CDR3 is 12 residues. CDR3 amino acids: CATSDPNTEAFF. The CDR3 region has the DNA TGTGCCACCAGTGACCCGAACACTGAAGCTTTCTTT.

As regards this clonotype: An end of the junction does not agree with germline; a read error may underlie this. The gene calls are TRBV20-1 and TRBJ2-5; possibly TRBD1 for D (6 bases). CDR3 length equals 15 residues. Germline loops: CDR1 DFQATT, CDR2 SNEGSKA (reference sequence). CDR3 in amino acids: CSTMGASRYQGTQYF. As DNA, the CDR3 is TGCAGTACGATGGGGGCCTCGAGGTACCAAGGGACCCAGTACTTC.

This clonotype showed up many times. This chain uses TRBV29-1 with TRBJ2-2; the D is unclear. Germline CDR1 is SQVTM and CDR2 is ANQGSEA. V lost 0 bases and J 4 bases, leaving 9 bases between the germline ends. The CDR3 loop spans 14 amino acids. The CDR3 loop reads CSVEDRHSTGELFF. DNA of the CDR3: TGCAGCGTTGAAGATCGCCACAGCACCGGGGAGCTGTTTTTT.

This clonotype has ten or more counts. This chain links TRBV20-1 with TRBJ1-4, with D possibly TRBD1 on 6 matching bases. Trimming cost V 1 base and J 4 bases, with 7 bases left between them. The germline gives CDR1 DFQATT, CDR2 SNEGSKA (reference sequence). The CDR3 spans 13 residues. The CDR3 DNA sequence: TGCAGTGCTAGAGGGGGGCGTAATGAAAAACTGTTTTTT. Translation: CSARGGRNEKLFF.